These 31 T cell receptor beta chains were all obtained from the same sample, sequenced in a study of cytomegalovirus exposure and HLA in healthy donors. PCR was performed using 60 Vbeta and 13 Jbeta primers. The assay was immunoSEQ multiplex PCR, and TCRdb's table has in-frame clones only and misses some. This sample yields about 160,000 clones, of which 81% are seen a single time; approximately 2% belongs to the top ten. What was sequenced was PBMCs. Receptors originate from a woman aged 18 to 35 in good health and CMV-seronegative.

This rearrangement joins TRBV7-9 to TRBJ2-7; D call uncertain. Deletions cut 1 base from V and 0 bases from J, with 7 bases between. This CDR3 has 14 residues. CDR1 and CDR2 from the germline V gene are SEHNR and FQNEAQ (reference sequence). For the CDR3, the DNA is TGTGCCAGCAGCTTAGATCTCCGCTCCTACGAGCAGTACTTC. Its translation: CASSLDLRSYEQYF.

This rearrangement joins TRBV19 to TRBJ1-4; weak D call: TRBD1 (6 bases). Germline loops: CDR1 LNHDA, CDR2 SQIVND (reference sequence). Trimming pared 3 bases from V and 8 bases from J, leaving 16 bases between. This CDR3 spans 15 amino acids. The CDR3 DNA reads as TGTGCCAGTAGTATGAGGCCCCGGACAGACGAAAAACTGTTTTTT. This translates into CASSMRPRTDEKLFF.

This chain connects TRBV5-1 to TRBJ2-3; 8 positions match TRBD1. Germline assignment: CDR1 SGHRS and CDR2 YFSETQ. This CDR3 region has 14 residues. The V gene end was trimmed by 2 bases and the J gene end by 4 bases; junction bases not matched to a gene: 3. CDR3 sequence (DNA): TGCGCCAGCAGCTTTCGACAGGGGCCAGATACGCAGTATTTT. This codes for CASSFRQGPDTQYF.

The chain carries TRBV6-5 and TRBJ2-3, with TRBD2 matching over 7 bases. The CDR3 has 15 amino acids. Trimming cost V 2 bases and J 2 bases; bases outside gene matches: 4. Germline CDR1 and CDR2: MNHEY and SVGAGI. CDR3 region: CASSYLRGFTDTQYF. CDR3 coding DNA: TGTGCCAGCAGTTACCTGCGGGGGTTCACAGATACGCAGTATTTT.

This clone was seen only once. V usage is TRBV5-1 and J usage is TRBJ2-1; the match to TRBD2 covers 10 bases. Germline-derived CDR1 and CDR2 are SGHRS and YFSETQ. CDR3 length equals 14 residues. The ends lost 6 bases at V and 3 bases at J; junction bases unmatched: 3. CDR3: CASTLAGDYNEQFF. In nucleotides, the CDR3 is TGCGCCAGCACCCTAGCGGGAGACTACAATGAGCAGTTCTTC.

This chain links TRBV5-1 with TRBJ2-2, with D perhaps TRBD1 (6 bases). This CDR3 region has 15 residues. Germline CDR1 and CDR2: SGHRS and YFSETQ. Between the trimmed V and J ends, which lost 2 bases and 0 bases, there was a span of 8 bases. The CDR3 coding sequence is TGCGCCAGCAGCTTTGGACAGCCGAACACCGGGGAGCTGTTTTTT. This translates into CASSFGQPNTGELFF.

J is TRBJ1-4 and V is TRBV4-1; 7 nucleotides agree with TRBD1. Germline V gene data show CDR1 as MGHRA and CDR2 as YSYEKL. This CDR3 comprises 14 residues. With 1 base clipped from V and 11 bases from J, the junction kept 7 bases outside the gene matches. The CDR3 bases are TGCGCCAGCAGCCAAGTCCAAGGGGGCGGGAAACTGTTTTTT. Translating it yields CASSQVQGGGKLFF.

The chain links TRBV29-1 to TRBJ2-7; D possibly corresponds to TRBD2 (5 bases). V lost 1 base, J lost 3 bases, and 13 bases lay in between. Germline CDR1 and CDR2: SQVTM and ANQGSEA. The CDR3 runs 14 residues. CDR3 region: CSVEGAAADYEQYF. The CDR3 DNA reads TGCAGCGTTGAAGGAGCGGCGGCCGACTACGAGCAGTACTTC.

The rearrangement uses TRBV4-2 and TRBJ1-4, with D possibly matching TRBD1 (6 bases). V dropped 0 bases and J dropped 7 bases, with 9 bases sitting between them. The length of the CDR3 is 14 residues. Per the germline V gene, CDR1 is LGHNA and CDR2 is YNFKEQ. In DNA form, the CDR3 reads TGTGCCAGCAGCCAAGAAGACAGGAGTGAAAAACTGTTTTTT. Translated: CASSQEDRSEKLFF.

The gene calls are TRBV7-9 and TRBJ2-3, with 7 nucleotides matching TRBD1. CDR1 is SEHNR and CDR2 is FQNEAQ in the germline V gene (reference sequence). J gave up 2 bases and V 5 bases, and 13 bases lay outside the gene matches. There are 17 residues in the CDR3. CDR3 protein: CASSQGDSLDPTDTQYF. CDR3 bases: TGTGCCAGCAGCCAGGGGGACAGCCTAGACCCCACAGATACGCAGTATTTT.

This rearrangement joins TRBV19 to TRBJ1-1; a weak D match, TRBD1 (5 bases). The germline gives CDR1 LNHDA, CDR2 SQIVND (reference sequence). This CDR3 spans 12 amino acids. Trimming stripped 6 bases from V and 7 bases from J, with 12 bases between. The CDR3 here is CASSLAGVEAFF. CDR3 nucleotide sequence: TGTGCCAGTAGCCTTGCGGGGGTTGAAGCTTTCTTT.

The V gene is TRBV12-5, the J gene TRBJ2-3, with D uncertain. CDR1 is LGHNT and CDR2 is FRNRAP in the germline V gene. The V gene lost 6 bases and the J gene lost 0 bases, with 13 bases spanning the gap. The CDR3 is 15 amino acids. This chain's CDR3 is CASGAEISSTDTQYF. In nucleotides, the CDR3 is TGTGCTAGTGGGGCAGAAATATCTAGCACAGATACGCAGTATTTT.

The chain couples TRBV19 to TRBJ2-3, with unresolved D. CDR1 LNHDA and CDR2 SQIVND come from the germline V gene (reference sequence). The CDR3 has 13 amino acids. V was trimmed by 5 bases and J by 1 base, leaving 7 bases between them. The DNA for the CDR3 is TGTGCCAGTAGTTCCCCGGGCACAGATACGCAGTATTTT. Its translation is CASSSPGTDTQYF.

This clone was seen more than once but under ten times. Here the CDR3 reads CASSPPSIRSRDFSNQPQHF. DNA for the CDR3: TGCGCCAGCAGCCCTCCATCGATCCGCTCCAGAGACTTTAGCAATCAGCCCCAGCATTTT. The chain recombines TRBV4-1 with TRBJ1-5; D is ambiguous. The CDR3 is 20 residues long. CDR1 and CDR2 (germline): MGHRA, YSYEKL. Trimming stripped 4 bases from V and 0 bases from J, with 25 bases between.

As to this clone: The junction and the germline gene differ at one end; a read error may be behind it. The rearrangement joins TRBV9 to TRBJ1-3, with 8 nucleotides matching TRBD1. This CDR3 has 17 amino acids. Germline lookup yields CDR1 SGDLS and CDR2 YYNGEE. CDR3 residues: CANSVGGVRGPGNTIYF. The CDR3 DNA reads TGTGCCAACAGCGTAGGAGGTGTCAGGGGGCCTGGAAACACCATATATTTT. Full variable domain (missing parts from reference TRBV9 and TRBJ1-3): DSGVTQTPKHLITATGQRVTLRCSPRSGDLSVYWYQQSLDQGLQFLIQYYNGEERAKGNILERFSAQQFPDLHSELNLSSLELGDSALYFCANSVGGVRGPGNTIYFGEGSWLTVV.

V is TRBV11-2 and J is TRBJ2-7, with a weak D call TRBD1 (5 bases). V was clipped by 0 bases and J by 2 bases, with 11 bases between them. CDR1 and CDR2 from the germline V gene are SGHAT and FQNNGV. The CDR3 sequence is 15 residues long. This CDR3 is CASSLDPGRAYEQYF. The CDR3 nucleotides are TGTGCCAGCAGCTTAGATCCGGGCAGGGCCTACGAGCAGTACTTC.

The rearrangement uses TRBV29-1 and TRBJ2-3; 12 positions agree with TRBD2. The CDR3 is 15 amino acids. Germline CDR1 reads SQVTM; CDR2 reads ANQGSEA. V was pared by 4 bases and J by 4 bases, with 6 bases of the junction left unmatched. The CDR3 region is CSVGRTSGVSDTQYF. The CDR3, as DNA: TGCAGCGTTGGACGGACTAGCGGGGTCTCAGATACGCAGTATTTT.

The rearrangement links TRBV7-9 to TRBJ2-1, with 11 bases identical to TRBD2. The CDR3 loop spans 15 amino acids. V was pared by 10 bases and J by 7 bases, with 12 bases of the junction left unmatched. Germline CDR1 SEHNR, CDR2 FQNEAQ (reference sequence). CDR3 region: CAISSVAGGLNEQFF. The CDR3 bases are TGTGCCATCTCGTCGGTAGCGGGGGGGTTGAATGAGCAGTTCTTC.

The CDR3 DNA is TGCGCCAGCAGCGCGGTCAGGAAGCGGGCCGGGGAGCTGTTTTTT. It translates to CASSAVRKRAGELFF. The chain carries TRBV5-1 and TRBJ2-2; a possible D gene is TRBD2 (6 bases). Trimming pared 4 bases from V and 6 bases from J, leaving 16 bases between. CDR1 and CDR2 from the germline V gene are SGHRS and YFSETQ. This CDR3 has 15 amino acids. Filled out from reference TRBV5-1 and TRBJ2-2, the complete variable domain reads KAGVTQTPRYLIKTRGQQVTLSCSPISGHRSVSWYQQTPGQGLQFLFEYFSETQRNKGNFPGRFSGRQFSNSRSEMNVSTLELGDSALYLCASSAVRKRAGELFFGEGSRLTVL.

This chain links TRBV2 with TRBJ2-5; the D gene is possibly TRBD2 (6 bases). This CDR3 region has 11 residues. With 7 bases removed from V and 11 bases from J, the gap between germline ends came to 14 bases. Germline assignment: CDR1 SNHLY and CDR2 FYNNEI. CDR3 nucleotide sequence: TGTGCCAGCATCTGGGGGGATGAGCAGTACTTC. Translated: CASIWGDEQYF.

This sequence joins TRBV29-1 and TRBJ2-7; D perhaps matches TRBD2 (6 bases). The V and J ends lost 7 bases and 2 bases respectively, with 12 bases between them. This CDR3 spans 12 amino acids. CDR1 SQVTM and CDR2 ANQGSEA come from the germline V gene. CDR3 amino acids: CSARDGPYEQYF. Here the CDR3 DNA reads TGCAGCGCGCGGGACGGACCCTACGAGCAGTACTTC.

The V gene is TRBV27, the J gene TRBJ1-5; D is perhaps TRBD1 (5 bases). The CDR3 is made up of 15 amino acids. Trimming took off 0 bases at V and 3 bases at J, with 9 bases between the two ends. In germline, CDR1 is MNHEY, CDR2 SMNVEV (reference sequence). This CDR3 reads CASSLSGRVNQPQHF. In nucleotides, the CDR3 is TGTGCCAGCAGTTTATCGGGCAGGGTCAATCAGCCCCAGCATTTT.

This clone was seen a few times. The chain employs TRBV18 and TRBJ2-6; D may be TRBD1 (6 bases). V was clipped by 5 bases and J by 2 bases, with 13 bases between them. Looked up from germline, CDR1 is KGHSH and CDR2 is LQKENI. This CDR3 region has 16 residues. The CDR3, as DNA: TGTGCCAGCTCAACAGGGATAACCCCTGGGGCCAACGTCCTGACTTTC. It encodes CASSTGITPGANVLTF.

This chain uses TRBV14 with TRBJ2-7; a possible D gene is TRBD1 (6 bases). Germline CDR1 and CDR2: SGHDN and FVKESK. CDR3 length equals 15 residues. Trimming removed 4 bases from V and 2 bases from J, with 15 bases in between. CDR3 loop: CASSPGTFSPYEQYF. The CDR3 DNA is TGTGCCAGCAGCCCCGGGACATTCTCACCCTACGAGCAGTACTTC. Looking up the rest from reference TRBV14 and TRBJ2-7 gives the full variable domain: EAGVTQFPSHSVIEKGQTVTLRCDPISGHDNLYWYRRVMGKEIKFLLHFVKESKQDESGMPNNRFLAERTGGTYSTLKVQPAELEDSGVYFCASSPGTFSPYEQYFGPGTRLTVT.

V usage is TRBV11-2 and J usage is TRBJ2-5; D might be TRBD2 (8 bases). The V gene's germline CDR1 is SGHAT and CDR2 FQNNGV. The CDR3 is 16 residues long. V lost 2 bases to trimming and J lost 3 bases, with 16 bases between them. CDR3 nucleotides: TGTGCCAGCAGCTTATACAGGGGCGGGGGGAAAGAGACCCAGTACTTC. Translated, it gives CASSLYRGGGKETQYF.

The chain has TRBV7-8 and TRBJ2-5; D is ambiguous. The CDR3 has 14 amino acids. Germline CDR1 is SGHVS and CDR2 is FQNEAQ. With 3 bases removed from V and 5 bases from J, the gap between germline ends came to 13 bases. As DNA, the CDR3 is TGTGCCAGCAGCTTTCGGTTGGGCGCGGAGACCCAGTACTTC. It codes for CASSFRLGAETQYF.

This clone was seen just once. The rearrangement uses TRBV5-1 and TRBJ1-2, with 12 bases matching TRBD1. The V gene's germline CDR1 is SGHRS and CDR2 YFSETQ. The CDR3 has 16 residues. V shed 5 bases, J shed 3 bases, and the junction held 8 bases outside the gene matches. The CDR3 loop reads CASSPGTGGGYYGYTF. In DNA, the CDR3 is TGCGCCAGCAGTCCCGGGACAGGGGGCGGATACTATGGCTACACCTTC.

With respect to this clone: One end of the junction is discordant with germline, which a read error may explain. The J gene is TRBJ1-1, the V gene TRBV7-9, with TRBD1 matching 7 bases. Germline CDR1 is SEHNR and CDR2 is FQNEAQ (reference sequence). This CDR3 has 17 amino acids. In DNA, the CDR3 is TGTTCCAGCAGCTTAGGAGCCGGGACAGCCCTGAACACTGAAGCTTTCTTT. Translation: CSSSLGAGTALNTEAFF.

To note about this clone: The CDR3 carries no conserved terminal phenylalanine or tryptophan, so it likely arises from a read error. The CDR3 spells CASSSTGDRIYGYTL. The CDR3 DNA reads as TGTGCCAGCAGCTCCACCGGGGACAGGATCTATGGCTACACCCTC. The chain employs TRBV7-9 and TRBJ1-2, with 8 bases identical to TRBD1. J gave up 4 bases and V 4 bases, and 8 bases lay outside the gene matches. The CDR3 runs 15 residues. Germline V gene data show CDR1 as SEHNR and CDR2 as FQNEAQ (reference sequence).

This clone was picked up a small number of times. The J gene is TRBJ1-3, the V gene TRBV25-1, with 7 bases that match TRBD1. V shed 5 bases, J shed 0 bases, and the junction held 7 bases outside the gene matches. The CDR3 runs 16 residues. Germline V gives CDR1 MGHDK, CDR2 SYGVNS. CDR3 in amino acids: CASSPGTDHSGNTIYF. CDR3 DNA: TGTGCCAGCAGTCCAGGGACAGATCACTCTGGAAACACCATATATTTT.

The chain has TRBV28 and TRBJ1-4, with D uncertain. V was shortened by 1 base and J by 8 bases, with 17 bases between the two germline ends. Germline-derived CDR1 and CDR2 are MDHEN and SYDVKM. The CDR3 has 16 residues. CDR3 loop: CASSLYSASLREKLFF. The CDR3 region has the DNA TGTGCCAGCAGTTTATATTCCGCTAGTTTGAGGGAAAAACTGTTTTTT.